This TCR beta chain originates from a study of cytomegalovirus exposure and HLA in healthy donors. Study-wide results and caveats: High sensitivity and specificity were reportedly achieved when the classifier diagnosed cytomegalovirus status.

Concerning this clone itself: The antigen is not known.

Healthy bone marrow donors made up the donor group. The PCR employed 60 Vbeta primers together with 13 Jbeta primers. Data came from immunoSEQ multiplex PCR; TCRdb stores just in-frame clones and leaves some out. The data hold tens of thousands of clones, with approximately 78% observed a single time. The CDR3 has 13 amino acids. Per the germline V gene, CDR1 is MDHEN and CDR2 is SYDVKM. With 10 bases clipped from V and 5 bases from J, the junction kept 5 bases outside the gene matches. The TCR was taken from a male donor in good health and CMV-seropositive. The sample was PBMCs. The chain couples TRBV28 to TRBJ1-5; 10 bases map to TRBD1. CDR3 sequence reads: CATRGTGDQPQHF. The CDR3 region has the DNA TGTGCCACCCGAGGGACAGGGGATCAGCCCCAGCATTTT.